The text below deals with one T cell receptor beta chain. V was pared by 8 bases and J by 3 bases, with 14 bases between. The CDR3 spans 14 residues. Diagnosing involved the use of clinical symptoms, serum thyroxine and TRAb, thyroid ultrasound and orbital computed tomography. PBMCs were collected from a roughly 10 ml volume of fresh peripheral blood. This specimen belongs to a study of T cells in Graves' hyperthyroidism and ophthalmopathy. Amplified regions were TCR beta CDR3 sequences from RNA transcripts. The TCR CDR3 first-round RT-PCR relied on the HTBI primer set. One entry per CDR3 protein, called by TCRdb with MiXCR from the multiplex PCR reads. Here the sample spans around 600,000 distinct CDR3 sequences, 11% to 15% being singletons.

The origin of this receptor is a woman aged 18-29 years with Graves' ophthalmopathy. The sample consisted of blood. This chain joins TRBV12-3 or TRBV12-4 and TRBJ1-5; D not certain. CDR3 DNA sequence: TGTGCCAGCTCTTTCATGGGTCCCAATCAGCCCCAGCATTTT. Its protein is CASSFMGPNQPQHF.